This paragraph covers one T cell receptor (beta chain) sequence. The CDR3 end falls 3 residues outside the read, so it is completed with the germline J gene. immunoSEQ multiplex PCR used an average of roughly 1,100 ng genomic DNA. Produced via immunoSEQ multiplex PCR; TCRdb's table is partial and in-frame only. This sample contains 25,000 to 35,000 clones. The data were obtained in a study of T cells in women clearing cervical HPV infection. CDR3 length: 14 residues. CDR1 and CDR2 (germline): SEHNR, FQNEAQ (reference sequence). This receptor was taken from a woman between 18 and 70 years old with a cervical HPV16 infection that either progressed to CIN3+ or cleared (not recorded which). Sequenced: blood buffy coat. This chain connects TRBV7-9 to TRBJ1-2, with 7 bases lining up with TRBD1. The covered CDR3 bases are TGTGCCAGCAGCTCGGACAGGAGCTCCTACGAC. Encoded protein: CASSSDRSSYD. The full CDR3 protein is CASSSDRSSYDYTF.